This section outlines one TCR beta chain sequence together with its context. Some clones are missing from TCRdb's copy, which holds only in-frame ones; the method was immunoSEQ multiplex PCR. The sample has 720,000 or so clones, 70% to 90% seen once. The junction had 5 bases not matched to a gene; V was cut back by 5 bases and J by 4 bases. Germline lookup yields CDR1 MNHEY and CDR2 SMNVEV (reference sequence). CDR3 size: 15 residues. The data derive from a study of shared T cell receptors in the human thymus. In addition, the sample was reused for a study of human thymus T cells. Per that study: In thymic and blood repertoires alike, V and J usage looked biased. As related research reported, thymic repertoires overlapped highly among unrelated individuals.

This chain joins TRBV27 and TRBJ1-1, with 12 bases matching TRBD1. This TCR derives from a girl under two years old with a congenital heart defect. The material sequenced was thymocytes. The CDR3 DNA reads TGTGCCAGCAGTGGGGACAGGGGGCTAAGCACTGAAGCTTTCTTT. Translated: CASSGDRGLSTEAFF.